The rows below give T cell receptor beta chains drawn from one sample of a study of T-cell memory formation after mild COVID-19. One entry per CDR3 protein, called by TCRdb with MiXCR from the 5' RACE reads. Among some 150,000 distinct CDR3 sequences listed, 5.5% to 7% were seen once. Sequenced sample: PBMCs or a T cell subset sorted from them (not recorded which). Every receptor here comes from an adult woman who had mild COVID-19 (a few samples of this study predate the infection). Cell type and time point are not known. The CDR3 runs from the conserved cysteine through the conserved F or W. A D gene is named only where the DNA matches it firmly. Not every row has a clone size; where given, it reads once, few, many or a size class.

>many|15|TRBJ1-1|TRBV15|NA
TGTGCCACCAGCAGAGATTTGAGGGGGAACACTGAAGCTTTCTTT
CATSRDLRGNTEAFF
>NA|14|TRBJ2-7|TRBV12-3/TRBV12-4|TRBD1
TGTGCCAGCAGCACAGGGGGCGAAGCCTACGAGCAGTACTTC
CASSTGGEAYEQYF
>many|14|TRBJ2-3|TRBV20-1|TRBD2
TGCAGTGCAAACGGGGGGGCCGGGACAGATACGCAGTATTTT
CSANGGAGTDTQYF
>NA|15|TRBJ2-2|TRBV6-5|TRBD2
TGTGCCAGTCAACGGGGGGGGTCGAACACCGGGGAGCTGTTTTTT
CASQRGGSNTGELFF
>many|11|TRBJ2-7|TRBV6-2/TRBV6-3|NA
TGTGCCAGCAGCCAAAACTACGAGCAGTACTTC
CASSQNYEQYF
>NA|16|TRBJ2-1|TRBV30|TRBD1
TGTGCCTGGGGCAAACCGGGACAGGGCGCCTACAATGAGCAGTTCTTC
CAWGKPGQGAYNEQFF
>many|15|TRBJ2-3|TRBV12-3/TRBV12-4|TRBD2
TGTGCCAGCAGCCGAGGCAGCGGGGCCGGGGGGACGCAGTATTTT
CASSRGSGAGGTQYF
>NA|15|TRBJ2-6|TRBV28|TRBD1
TGTGCCAGCAACAAACAGGGGGCTGGGGCCAACGTCCTGACTTTC
CASNKQGAGANVLTF
>many|16|TRBJ1-3|TRBV12-3/TRBV12-4|NA
TGTGCCAGCAGTTTTAACAGCCAACTCTCTGGAAACACCATATATTTT
CASSFNSQLSGNTIYF
>NA|13|TRBJ1-5|TRBV6-2/TRBV6-3|NA
TGTGCCAGCAGTTACCCCGGGATAGGGCCCCAGCATTTT
CASSYPGIGPQHF
>many|13|TRBJ1-5|TRBV7-2|TRBD1
TGTGCCAGCAGCACCGGACAGGGGCAGCCCCAGCATTTT
CASSTGQGQPQHF
>NA|17|TRBJ2-3|TRBV14|NA
TGTGCCAGCAGCCTAACGCCCGAGTTCGTAAGCACAGATACGCAGTATTTT
CASSLTPEFVSTDTQYF
>many|15|TRBJ1-2|TRBV6-5|NA
TGTGCCAGCAGACCTCCGGGAGGGTGGGCGCAAAGCTACACCTTC
CASRPPGGWAQSYTF
>many|14|TRBJ1-1|TRBV20-1|NA
TGCAGTGCTAGAGGCGGGGGGCGTGGGACTGAAGCTTTCTTT
CSARGGGRGTEAFF
>NA|15|TRBJ2-7|TRBV10-3|TRBD1
TGTGCCATCAGTGAGTCGAACAGGGGGTCCGACGAGCAGTACTTC
CAISESNRGSDEQYF
>many|15|TRBJ2-7|TRBV7-6|NA
TGTGCCAGCAGCTTAGCTTTAGGGGCCGGCTACGAGCAGTACTTC
CASSLALGAGYEQYF
>few|14|TRBJ1-5|TRBV7-8|NA
TGTGCCAGCAGCTTAGCATCGCCAAATCAGCCCCAGCATTTT
CASSLASPNQPQHF
>many|13|TRBJ1-1|TRBV5-1|TRBD1
TGCGCCAGCAGCACCCGGGACAGGGGTGAAGCTTTCTTT
CASSTRDRGEAFF
>NA|14|TRBJ2-7|TRBV5-1|NA
TGCGCCAGCAGCTTGGGCCCAAGGGGTTACGAGCAGTACTTC
CASSLGPRGYEQYF
>many|14|TRBJ2-5|TRBV12-3/TRBV12-4|NA
TGTGCCAGCCGGGCCAGGGCCTTGGACGGGGCCCAGTACTTC
CASRARALDGAQYF
>few|13|TRBJ2-1|TRBV12-3/TRBV12-4|NA
TGTGCCAGCAGTACAAGGGGGTTCAATGAGCAGTTCTTC
CASSTRGFNEQFF
>few|10|TRBJ1-5|TRBV30|NA
TGTGCCTGGGCCCCCGGGCAAAAGCATTTT
CAWAPGQKHF
>many|14|TRBJ1-4|TRBV7-2|NA
TGTGCCAGCAGCCCCCTGAGGGCGAGCGAAAAACTGTTTTTT
CASSPLRASEKLFF
>NA|15|TRBJ1-2|TRBV19|NA
TGTGCCAGTAGTATTACCGGCACATCTAACTATGGCTACACCTTC
CASSITGTSNYGYTF
>many|15|TRBJ2-1|TRBV7-6|TRBD2
TGTGCCAGCAGCTCCGCTAGCGGCTCCTACAATGAGCAGTTCTTC
CASSSASGSYNEQFF
>few|16|TRBJ2-1|TRBV7-8|TRBD1
TGTGCCAGCACCCCCCAAAGGGGGCGGTTGGACAATGAGCAGTTCTTC
CASTPQRGRLDNEQFF
>few|15|TRBJ2-1|TRBV24-1|NA
TGTGCCACCAGTCAAGGGGGTCGTCTGTACAATGAGCAGTTCTTC
CATSQGGRLYNEQFF
>many|14|TRBJ1-2|TRBV5-5|TRBD1
TGTGCCAGCAGCTTGCGCCGGGACAGGGATGGCTACACCTTC
CASSLRRDRDGYTF
>many|13|TRBJ2-2|TRBV19|NA
TGTGCCAGTAGTATGTGGGGGACCGGGGAGCTGTTTTTT
CASSMWGTGELFF
>NA|16|TRBJ2-5|TRBV5-5|TRBD2
TGTGCCAGCAGCTTTGAGTGGCGGGGGGGATCGGAGACCCAGTACTTC
CASSFEWRGGSETQYF
>many|14|TRBJ1-2|TRBV25-1|TRBD1
TGTGCCAGCAGTGATCAGACAGGGTACGGTGGCTACACCTTC
CASSDQTGYGGYTF
>NA|15|TRBJ2-2|TRBV7-2|TRBD2
TGTGCCAGCAGCTTACTAGCGGGAGTAGGAGGGGAGCTGTTTTTT
CASSLLAGVGGELFF
>NA|11|TRBJ2-5|TRBV7-9|NA
TGTGCCAGCGGCAGGGACGAGACCCAGTACTTC
CASGRDETQYF
>few|16|TRBJ2-3|TRBV4-3|NA
TGCGCCAGCAGCCAAGACCTTGGAGGACCGACAGATACGCAGTATTTT
CASSQDLGGPTDTQYF
>many|13|TRBJ1-1|TRBV12-3/TRBV12-4|NA
TGTGCCAGCAGGATAGGGGAACACACTGAAGCTTTCTTT
CASRIGEHTEAFF
>NA|12|TRBJ1-2|TRBV30|NA
TGTGCCTATACAAACGGAGGGCGAGGCTACACCTTC
CAYTNGGRGYTF
>few|14|TRBJ2-5|TRBV25-1|NA
TGTGCCAGCAGTACGAGGGTGTACCAAGAGACCCAGTACTTC
CASSTRVYQETQYF
>few|12|TRBJ2-5|TRBV30|NA
TGTGCCTGGAGTCCGGACAACGCGATCCAGTACTTC
CAWSPDNAIQYF
>NA|14|TRBJ2-1|TRBV12-3/TRBV12-4|TRBD2
TGTGCCAGCACCCTTGGACTAGCGGGAGGGGGACAGTTCTTC
CASTLGLAGGGQFF
>many|17|TRBJ2-6|TRBV20-1|NA
TGCAGTGCTAGAAAACCCGGATGGGGTCTGGGGGCCAACGTCCTGACTTTC
CSARKPGWGLGANVLTF
>many|13|TRBJ2-3|TRBV4-2|TRBD2
TGTGCCAGCAGCCAAGATCAGGGACTAGCGGGAAACTTT
CASSQDQGLAGNF
>many|12|TRBJ1-1|TRBV2|TRBD1
TGTGCCAGCAGTCAACAGGGGGCTGGGGCTTTCTTT
CASSQQGAGAFF
>NA|15|TRBJ2-3|TRBV6-4|TRBD2
TGTGCCAGCAGTGAGACTAGCGGGGGCACAGATACGCAGTATTTT
CASSETSGGTDTQYF
>NA|14|TRBJ2-3|TRBV7-2|NA
TGTGCCAGCAGCCCCCACTCGGGGCCAGATACGCAGTATTTT
CASSPHSGPDTQYF
>NA|18|TRBJ2-1|TRBV6-2/TRBV6-3|NA
TGTGCCAGCAGTTACTCGACACCCCGGAGTTTCTCCTACAATGAGCAGTTCTTC
CASSYSTPRSFSYNEQFF
>many|14|TRBJ2-7|TRBV7-6|NA
TGTGCCAGCAGAGAGGGATACTCGGGAACCCGGCAGTACTTC
CASREGYSGTRQYF
>many|12|TRBJ1-1|TRBV12-3/TRBV12-4|NA
TGTGCCAGCACCTCTGGACAGTTGGAGGCTTTCTTT
CASTSGQLEAFF
>few|15|TRBJ2-5|TRBV2|NA
TGTGCCAGCAGTGATCGAGGCCAGGGAAAGGAGACCCAGTACTTC
CASSDRGQGKETQYF